The clone carrying this T cell receptor beta chain was seen ten or more times. Antigen: not known. The data are from a study of T-cell reconstitution after alpha-beta-depleted transplantation in children. General observations from the study: Reportedly, alpha-beta T cells present about two months post-transplant originated from several hundred expanded clones of graft origin.

Unique molecular identifiers featured in how the TCRbeta library was prepared. From the PCR reads, TCRdb called clonotypes with MiXCR, one entry per CDR3 protein. The table shows almost 500,000 distinct CDR3 sequences, with roughly 10% occurring only once. The receptor was isolated from a child aged 2-15 years with inherited bone marrow failure, due to receive a stem cell transplant. The input for sequencing was PBMCs, taken before TCRalphabeta/CD19-depleted stem cell transplant.

This CDR3 is CASSQDLGLVSEQFF. The CDR3 DNA is TGTGCCAGCAGCCAAGATTTAGGGCTAGTCTCCGAGCAGTTCTTC. The chain links TRBV4-2 to TRBJ2-1; no clear D gene. CDR1 is LGHNA, CDR2 YNFKEQ, per germline. The CDR3 extends over 15 amino acids. V was shortened by 0 bases and J by 10 bases, with 16 bases between the two germline ends.